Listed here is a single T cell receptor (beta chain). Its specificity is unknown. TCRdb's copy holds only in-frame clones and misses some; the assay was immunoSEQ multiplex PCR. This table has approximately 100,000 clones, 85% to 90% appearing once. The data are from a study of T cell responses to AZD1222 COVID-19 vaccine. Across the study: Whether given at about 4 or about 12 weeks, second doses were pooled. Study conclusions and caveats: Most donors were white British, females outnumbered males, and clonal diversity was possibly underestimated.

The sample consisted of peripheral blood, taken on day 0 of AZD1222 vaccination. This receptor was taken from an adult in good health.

The CDR3 DNA reads as TGTGCCAGCAGTTTTAGGGGGCGGGAGACCCAGTACTTC. Its translation: CASSFRGRETQYF. V usage is TRBV12-3 or TRBV12-4 and J usage is TRBJ2-5, with 7 bases aligning to TRBD1. The CDR3 is made up of 13 amino acids. Unmatched junction bases numbered 3, after V lost 3 bases and J lost 5 bases.